These 17 T cell receptor beta chains originate from one sample sequenced in a study of shared clonotypes between healthy human individuals. Sequencing was performed with immunoSEQ multiplex PCR; in TCRdb, only in-frame clones are kept and a portion is missing. The data hold about 600,000 clones, with 95% to 98% observed a single time. The material sequenced was naive CD4+ T cells sorted from blood. Indicated subset: CD45RA+ positively selected. The receptor source for this set is a woman in her 30s in good health.

The chain carries TRBV5-1 and TRBJ2-7, with D possibly TRBD2 on 6 matching bases. Germline V lookup: CDR1 SGHRS, CDR2 YFSETQ. The ends were cut back, 4 bases at V and 3 bases at J, with 26 bases in the middle. The CDR3 length is 18 residues. CDR3: CASSPRAGPALLNYEQYF. The CDR3 DNA sequence: TGCGCCAGCAGCCCCCGAGCGGGTCCAGCGCTACTAAACTACGAGCAGTACTTC.

The V gene is TRBV9, the J gene TRBJ2-7; weak D call: TRBD1 (5 bases). Per germline, CDR1 SGDLS and CDR2 YYNGEE. The V gene lost 0 bases and the J gene lost 3 bases, with 13 bases spanning the gap. CDR3 length equals 15 residues. The CDR3 DNA sequence: TGTGCCAGCAGCGTAGACGGCAGGGCCTACTACGAGCAGTACTTC. Protein: CASSVDGRAYYEQYF. Full variable domain (outside the CDR3, taken from reference TRBV9 and TRBJ2-7): DSGVTQTPKHLITATGQRVTLRCSPRSGDLSVYWYQQSLDQGLQFLIQYYNGEERAKGNILERFSAQQFPDLHSELNLSSLELGDSALYFCASSVDGRAYYEQYFGPGTRLTVT.

The chain uses TRBV4-2 and TRBJ1-3, with D hard to call. The V and J ends lost 0 bases and 1 base respectively, with 16 bases between them. CDR3 length: 18 residues. Germline lookup yields CDR1 LGHNA and CDR2 YNFKEQ. CDR3 DNA sequence: TGTGCCAGCAGCCAAGATGCGGCCGGACTTTATTCTGGAAACACCATATATTTT. Its translation is CASSQDAAGLYSGNTIYF.

This clone has just a few counts. The rearrangement uses TRBV28 and TRBJ1-5, with unresolved D. The CDR3 extends over 14 amino acids. Trimming shortened V by 4 bases and J by 7 bases, and 14 bases separated the two germline ends. Germline V lookup: CDR1 MDHEN, CDR2 SYDVKM. For the CDR3, the DNA is TGTGCCAGCAGTTCAGCTAGGCCGGGACAGCCCCAGCATTTT. Its translation: CASSSARPGQPQHF.

Only one count was recorded for this clone. The chain carries TRBV6-5 and TRBJ2-7, with 7 bases fitting TRBD1. Trimming removed 10 bases from V and 2 bases from J; junction bases left unmatched: 11. The CDR3 contains 14 residues. Germline V gene lookup returns CDR1 MNHEY and CDR2 SVGAGI. The CDR3 DNA reads TGTGCCACCAAGGGGGCAGGGGGAACCTACGAGCAGTACTTC. Translated: CATKGAGGTYEQYF.

The J gene is TRBJ2-7, the V gene TRBV15; the match to TRBD2 covers 9 bases. V lost 0 bases to trimming and J lost 0 bases; unmatched junction nucleotides: 3. The CDR3 is 16 amino acids. Germline assignment: CDR1 LNHNV and CDR2 YYDKDF (reference sequence). CDR3 loop: CATSRDPSGTSYEQYF. DNA of the CDR3: TGTGCCACCAGCAGAGATCCTAGCGGGACCTCCTACGAGCAGTACTTC.

In regard to this clone: Other DNA variants within this sample encode the same CDR3. The genes are TRBV4-2 and TRBJ2-1; 10 bases are a match to TRBD2. Germline CDR1 and CDR2: LGHNA and YNFKEQ. This CDR3 is built from 16 residues. Germline trimming cut 3 bases from V and 0 bases from J; bases unmatched to any gene: 2. The CDR3 region is CASSQGLAPSYNEQFF. The CDR3 coding sequence is TGTGCCAGCAGCCAGGGACTAGCGCCCTCCTACAATGAGCAGTTCTTC.

The J gene is TRBJ1-5, the V gene TRBV28; 7 nucleotides agree with TRBD1. In germline, CDR1 is MDHEN, CDR2 SYDVKM. Trimming at V came to 2 bases and at J to 7 bases, leaving 5 bases not matched to a gene. This CDR3 has 14 residues. CDR3 region: CASSLRSGGQPQHF. CDR3 nucleotides: TGTGCCAGCAGTTTACGATCAGGGGGACAGCCCCAGCATTTT.

This chain links TRBV5-1 with TRBJ2-3, with 8 bases lining up with TRBD2. The CDR3 has 14 residues. V shed 4 bases and J 6 bases; nucleotides not matched to a gene: 7. The V gene's germline CDR1 is SGHRS and CDR2 YFSETQ. For the CDR3, the DNA is TGCGCCAGCAGCGCCCGGGTAGCGGGGGATACGCAGTATTTT. Protein product: CASSARVAGDTQYF.

This chain uses TRBV19 with TRBJ2-1, with unresolved D. V was shortened by 0 bases and J by 8 bases, with 8 bases between the two germline ends. Per the germline V gene, CDR1 is LNHDA and CDR2 is SQIVND (reference sequence). This CDR3 spans 13 amino acids. This chain's CDR3 is CASSIDPGDEQFF. The CDR3 DNA reads TGTGCCAGTAGTATAGACCCGGGCGATGAGCAGTTCTTC.

This rearrangement joins TRBV7-2 to TRBJ1-5; unclear D gene. The length of the CDR3 is 14 residues. Germline V lookup: CDR1 SGHTA, CDR2 FQGNSA. The germline V and J ends were trimmed by 3 bases and 6 bases, with 12 bases remaining between them. The DNA of the CDR3 is TGTGCCAGCAGCTTTGGGAGTGGCAGTCAGCCCCAGCATTTT. Its translation: CASSFGSGSQPQHF. The full variable domain, in which reference TRBV7-2 and TRBJ1-5 provide the parts outside the CDR3, is GAGVSQSPSNKVTEKGKDVELRCDPISGHTALYWYRQSLGQGLEFLIYFQGNSAPDKSGLPSDRFSAERTGGSVSTLTIQRTQQEDSAVYLCASSFGSGSQPQHFGDGTRLSIL.

This chain uses TRBV18 with TRBJ1-4, with D maybe TRBD1 (6 bases). The CDR3 spans 15 residues. V lost 3 bases and J lost 3, with 11 bases in between. CDR1 and CDR2 from the germline V gene are KGHSH and LQKENI. CDR3 sequence (DNA): TGTGCCAGCTCACCCCAGGGGAAGGCTAATGAAAAACTGTTTTTT. This sequence encodes CASSPQGKANEKLFF.

This clone was counted once. The chain couples TRBV6-1 to TRBJ1-5, with D tentatively TRBD1 (5 bases). The germline V gene encodes CDR1 MNHNS and CDR2 SASEGT. V shed 6 bases and J shed 7 bases, with 13 bases lying between them. The CDR3 extends over 13 amino acids. CDR3 coding DNA: TGTGCCAGCAGGCTGCAGGGAGACCAGCCCCAGCATTTT. It codes for CASRLQGDQPQHF.

This rearrangement joins TRBV5-1 to TRBJ1-4; D remains unclear. The V gene lost 2 bases and the J gene lost 2 bases, with 16 bases spanning the gap. CDR3 size: 17 residues. The germline CDR1 and CDR2 sequences are SGHRS and YFSETQ. Here the CDR3 reads CASSFGGGPSTNEKLFF. The CDR3 nucleotides are TGCGCCAGCAGCTTCGGCGGAGGGCCATCCACTAATGAAAAACTGTTTTTT.

The chain couples TRBV10-1 to TRBJ2-2; D is uncertain. The V end was cut by 4 bases, the J end by 5 bases, with 11 bases between. The CDR3 length is 14 residues. Germline loops: CDR1 WNHNN, CDR2 SYGVQD (reference sequence). The CDR3 sequence: CASSVKSYTGELFF. As DNA, the CDR3 is TGCGCCAGCAGTGTCAAGAGTTATACCGGGGAGCTGTTTTTT.

This clone was recorded once. The chain recombines TRBV4-2 with TRBJ1-1; weak D call: TRBD1 (5 bases). The CDR3 sequence is 13 residues long. Per germline, CDR1 LGHNA and CDR2 YNFKEQ. Trimming took off 2 bases at V and 8 bases at J, with 12 bases between the two ends. The CDR3 protein is CASSQRDSAEAFF. As DNA, the CDR3 is TGTGCCAGCAGCCAACGGGACTCGGCCGAAGCTTTCTTT.

Comments on this clone: At the DNA level, this CDR3 is encoded by other sequences in the same sample as well. The gene calls are TRBV28 and TRBJ2-7, with TRBD1 as a possible D gene (6 bases). V gave up 2 bases and J gave up 2 bases, with 7 bases separating them. Germline CDR1 and CDR2: MDHEN and SYDVKM. This CDR3 spans 13 amino acids. CDR3 sequence (DNA): TGTGCCAGCAGTTTACAGGGGACCTACGAGCAGTACTTC. It yields the protein CASSLQGTYEQYF.